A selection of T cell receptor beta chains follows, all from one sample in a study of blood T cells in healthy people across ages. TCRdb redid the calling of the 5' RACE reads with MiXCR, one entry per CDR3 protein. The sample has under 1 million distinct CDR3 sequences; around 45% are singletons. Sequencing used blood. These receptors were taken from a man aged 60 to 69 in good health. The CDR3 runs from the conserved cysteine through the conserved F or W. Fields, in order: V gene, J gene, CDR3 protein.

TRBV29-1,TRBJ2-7,CSVEGGGTYEQYF
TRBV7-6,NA,CASSLGTSGGYNEQYF
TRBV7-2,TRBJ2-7,CASSLELAGANEQYF
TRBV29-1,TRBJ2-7,CSVTGTGAYEQYF
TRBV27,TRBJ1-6,CASNRQGPNSPLHF
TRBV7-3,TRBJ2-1,CASSLNSGSEQFF
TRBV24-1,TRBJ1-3,CATSDLRGNTIYF
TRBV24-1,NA,CATSQAGQETQYF
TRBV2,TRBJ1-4,CANKRDKYEKLFF
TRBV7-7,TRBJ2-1,CASSPTGLAGGYNEQFF
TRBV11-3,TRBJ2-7,CASSPSRGFHEQYF
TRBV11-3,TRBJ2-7,CASSLQGQGYEQYF
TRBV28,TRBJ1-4,CASSDRGSTNEKLFF
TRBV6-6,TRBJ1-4,CASSPSIKLFF
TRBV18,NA,CASSPPGNTYEQYF
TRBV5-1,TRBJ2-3,CASSLAPVGSGEDTQYF
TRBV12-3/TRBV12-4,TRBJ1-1,CASSFGRILNTEAFF
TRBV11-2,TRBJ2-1,CASSLLGQGSYNEQFF
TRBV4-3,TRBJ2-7,CASSQEVTVRSYEQYF
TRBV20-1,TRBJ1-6,CSAREGGNNSPLHF
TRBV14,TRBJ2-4,CASSQRGTRDYIQYF
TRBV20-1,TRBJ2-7,CSAIDPRGPYEQYF
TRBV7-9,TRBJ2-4,CASSSTPPSGVNSKNIQYF
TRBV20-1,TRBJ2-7,CSARTTGTLSYEQYF
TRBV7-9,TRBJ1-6,CASRGQAGLHF
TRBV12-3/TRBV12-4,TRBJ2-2,CASSYRQKNTGELFF
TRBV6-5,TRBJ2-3,CASSPSSGGGADTQYF
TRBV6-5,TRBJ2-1,CASSAAGNNEQFF
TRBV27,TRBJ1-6,CASSLSQGASGRPLHF
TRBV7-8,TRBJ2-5,CASSFGVETQYF
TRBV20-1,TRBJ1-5,CSARDRAGDLLAQPQHF
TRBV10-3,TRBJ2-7,CAISESTPSYEQYF
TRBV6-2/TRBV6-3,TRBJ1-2,CASNTDGWHKVNYGYTF
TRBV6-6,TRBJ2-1,CASSWSGGTYNEQFF
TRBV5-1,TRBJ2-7,CASSYGSGGSTGYEQYF
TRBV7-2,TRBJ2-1,CASSSDRVGFF
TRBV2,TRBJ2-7,CASSERFYEQYF
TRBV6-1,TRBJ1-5,CASSKGTGTYRHQPQHF
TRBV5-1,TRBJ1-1,CASSATGIDTEAFF
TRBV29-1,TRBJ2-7,CSVDPHHYEQYF
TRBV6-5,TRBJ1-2,CASSRGTANWDYGYTF